Following are 7 T cell receptor beta chains from one sample sequenced in a study of blood T cell repertoires in COVID-19 (dated by TCRdb to the early 2020s). To prepare the library, the immunoSEQ multiplex PCR assay was applied. This immuneACCESS table, as held by TCRdb, lists in-frame sequences with V and J called but not all clones. Of the missing ones, under half trace to an unresolved V gene in checked studies; the others have no known cause. The sample contains approximately 400,000 clones, 70% to 90% of them found a single time. The ten largest make up 1.3% of the sample. Material for sequencing was PBMCs or T cells enriched from blood (not recorded which). These receptors all come from a young man who had recovered from COVID-19.

V is TRBV30 and J is TRBJ2-3, with 12 positions matching TRBD2. Germline CDR1 is GTSNPN and CDR2 is SVGIG (reference sequence). The CDR3 totals 15 residues. The V gene end was trimmed by 0 bases and the J gene end by 9 bases; junction bases not matched to a gene: 7. The CDR3 DNA follows: TGTGCCTGGAGTGTACTAGCGGGGGGTCTGGGCACGCAGTATTTT. Its translation: CAWSVLAGGLGTQYF.

The sample holds one count of this clone. The CDR3, as DNA: TGCGCCTCCGGGACAGGGGCCTTAGCAACTAATGAAAAACTGTTTTTT. Protein: CASGTGALATNEKLFF. The chain combines TRBV5-1 with TRBJ1-4, with 10 bases that match TRBD1. V gave up 10 bases and J gave up 0 bases; unmatched junction bases: 9. Looked up from germline, CDR1 is SGHRS and CDR2 is YFSETQ. This CDR3 comprises 16 residues.

This chain joins TRBV9 and TRBJ1-2; the D is unclear. Between the trimmed V and J ends, which lost 1 base and 7 bases, there was a span of 14 bases. The germline gives CDR1 SGDLS, CDR2 YYNGEE. CDR3 length: 14 amino acids. The CDR3 DNA follows: TGTGCCAGCAGCGTATCCAGTTTTGGTGGTGGCTACACCTTC. Its protein is CASSVSSFGGGYTF.

The chain has TRBV29-1 and TRBJ1-2, with 8 bases that match TRBD1. The J segment lost 4 bases and the V segment lost 5 bases, leaving 9 bases of the junction unmatched. The CDR3 is 14 amino acids. Germline V gene lookup returns CDR1 SQVTM and CDR2 ANQGSEA. In DNA form, the CDR3 reads TGCAGCGTTTCCTCGGACAGGGCCCCCTATGGCTACACCTTC. Amino acids: CSVSSDRAPYGYTF.

The V and J genes are TRBV6-5 and TRBJ1-2; tentative D call: TRBD1 (6 bases). V was trimmed by 6 bases and J by 5 bases, leaving 19 bases between them. This CDR3 spans 15 amino acids. The germline gives CDR1 MNHEY, CDR2 SVGAGI. The CDR3 loop reads CASRDEGGKAYGYTF. Written as DNA, the CDR3 is TGTGCCAGCAGGGACGAGGGGGGGAAAGCGTATGGCTACACCTTC.

The gene calls are TRBV14 and TRBJ2-1, with TRBD2 matching 12 bases. Unmatched junction bases numbered 1, after V lost 2 bases and J lost 8 bases. CDR1 SGHDN and CDR2 FVKESK come from the germline V gene. The CDR3 length is 14 residues. The CDR3 reads CASSQLAGGHEQFF. The CDR3 nucleotides are TGTGCCAGCAGCCAACTAGCGGGGGGGCATGAGCAGTTCTTC.

V and J are TRBV5-5 and TRBJ2-7; TRBD1 matches at 8 bases. V was clipped by 2 bases and J by 7 bases; unmatched bases: 5. The length of the CDR3 is 13 residues. CDR1 and CDR2 (germline): SGHKS, YYEKEE (reference sequence). The CDR3 region has the DNA TGTGCCAGCAGCTTTACAGGGGGGACGGAGCAGTACTTC. Its protein product is CASSFTGGTEQYF.